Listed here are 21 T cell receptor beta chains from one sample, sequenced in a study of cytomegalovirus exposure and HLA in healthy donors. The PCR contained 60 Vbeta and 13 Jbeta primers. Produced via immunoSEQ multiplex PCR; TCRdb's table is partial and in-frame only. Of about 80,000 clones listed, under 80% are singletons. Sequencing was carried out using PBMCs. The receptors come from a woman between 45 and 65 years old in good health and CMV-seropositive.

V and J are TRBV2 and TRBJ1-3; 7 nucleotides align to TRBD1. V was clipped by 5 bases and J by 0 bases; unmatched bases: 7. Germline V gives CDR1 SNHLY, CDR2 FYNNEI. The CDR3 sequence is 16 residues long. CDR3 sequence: CASSWTGPSSGNTIYF. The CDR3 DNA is TGTGCCAGCAGTTGGACAGGCCCGAGCTCTGGAAACACCATATATTTT.

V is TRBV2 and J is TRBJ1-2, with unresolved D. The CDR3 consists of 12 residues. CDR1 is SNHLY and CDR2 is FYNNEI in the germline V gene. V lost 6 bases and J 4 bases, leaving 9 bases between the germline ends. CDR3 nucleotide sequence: TGTGCCAGCAGGTTTGAGGTCTATGGCTACACCTTC. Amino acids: CASRFEVYGYTF.

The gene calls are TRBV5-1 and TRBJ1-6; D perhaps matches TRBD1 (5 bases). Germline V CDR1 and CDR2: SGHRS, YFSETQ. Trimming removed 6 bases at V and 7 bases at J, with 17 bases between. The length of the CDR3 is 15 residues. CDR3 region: CASTTGGFENSPLHF. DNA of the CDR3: TGCGCCAGCACAACGGGGGGGTTCGAAAATTCACCCCTCCACTTT.

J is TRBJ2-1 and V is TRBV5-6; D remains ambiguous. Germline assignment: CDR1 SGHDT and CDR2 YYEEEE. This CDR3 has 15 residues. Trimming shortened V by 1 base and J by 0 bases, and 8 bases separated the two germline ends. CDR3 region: CASSLFRSSYNEQFF. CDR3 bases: TGTGCCAGCAGCTTGTTCAGAAGCTCCTACAATGAGCAGTTCTTC.

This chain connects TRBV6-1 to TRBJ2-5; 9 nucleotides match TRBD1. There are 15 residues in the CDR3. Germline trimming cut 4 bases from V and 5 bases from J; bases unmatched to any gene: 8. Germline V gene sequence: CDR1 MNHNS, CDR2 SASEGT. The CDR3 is CASSGGQGTLETQYF. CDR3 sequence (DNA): TGTGCCAGCAGTGGGGGACAGGGTACATTGGAGACCCAGTACTTC.

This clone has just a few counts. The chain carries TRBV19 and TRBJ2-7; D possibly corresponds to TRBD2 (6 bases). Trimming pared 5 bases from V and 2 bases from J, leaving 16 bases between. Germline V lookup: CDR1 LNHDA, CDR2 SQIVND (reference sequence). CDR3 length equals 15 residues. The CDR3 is CASSAGIGGAYEQYV. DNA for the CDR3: TGTGCCAGTAGTGCTGGGATCGGCGGGGCCTACGAGCAGTACGTC.

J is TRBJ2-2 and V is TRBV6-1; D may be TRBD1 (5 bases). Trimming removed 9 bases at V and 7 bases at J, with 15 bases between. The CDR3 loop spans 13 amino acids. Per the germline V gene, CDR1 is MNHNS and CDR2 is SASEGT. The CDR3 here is CASSPRADGELFF. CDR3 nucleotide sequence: TGTGCCAGTTCGCCCAGGGCGGACGGGGAGCTGTTTTTT.

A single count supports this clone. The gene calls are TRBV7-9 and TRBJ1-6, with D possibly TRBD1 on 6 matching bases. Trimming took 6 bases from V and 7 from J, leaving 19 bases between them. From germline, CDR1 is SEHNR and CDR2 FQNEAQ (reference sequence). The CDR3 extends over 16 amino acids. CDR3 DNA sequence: TGTGCCAGCAGTTCAGTAACAGGGTGGAGGAATTCACCCCTCCACTTT. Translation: CASSSVTGWRNSPLHF.

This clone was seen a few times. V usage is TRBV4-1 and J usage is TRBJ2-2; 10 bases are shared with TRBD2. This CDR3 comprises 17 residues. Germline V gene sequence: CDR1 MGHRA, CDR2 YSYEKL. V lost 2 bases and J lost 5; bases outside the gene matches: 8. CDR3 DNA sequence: TGCGCCAGCAGCCAAACTCTAGCGGGGGCAGTTACCGGGGAGCTGTTTTTT. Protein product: CASSQTLAGAVTGELFF.

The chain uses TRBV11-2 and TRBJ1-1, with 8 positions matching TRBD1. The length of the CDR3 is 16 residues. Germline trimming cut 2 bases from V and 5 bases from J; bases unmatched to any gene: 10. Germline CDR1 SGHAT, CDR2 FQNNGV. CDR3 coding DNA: TGTGCCAGCAGCTTAAGACCGGGACAGGACGTAACTGAAGCTTTCTTT. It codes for CASSLRPGQDVTEAFF.

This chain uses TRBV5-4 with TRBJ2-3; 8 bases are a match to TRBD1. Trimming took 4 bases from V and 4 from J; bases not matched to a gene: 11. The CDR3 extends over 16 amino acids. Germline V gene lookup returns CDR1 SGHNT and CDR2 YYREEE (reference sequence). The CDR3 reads CASSRGQGGRADTQYF. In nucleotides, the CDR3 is TGTGCCAGCAGCCGAGGACAGGGTGGGAGAGCAGATACGCAGTATTTT.

The DNA for the CDR3 is TGTGCCAGCAGCTTGGTTCTGGGCTTCATGAACACTGAAGCTTTCTTT. Protein: CASSLVLGFMNTEAFF. V usage is TRBV5-5 and J usage is TRBJ1-1, with D uncertain. CDR1 is SGHKS, CDR2 YYEKEE, per germline (reference sequence). V was pared by 0 bases and J by 0 bases, with 12 bases between. This CDR3 contains 16 residues.

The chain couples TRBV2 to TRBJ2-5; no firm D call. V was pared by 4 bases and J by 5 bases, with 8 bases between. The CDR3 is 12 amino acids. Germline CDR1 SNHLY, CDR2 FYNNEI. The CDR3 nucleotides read TGTGCCAGCAGTGTTAGCTATGAGACCCAGTACTTC. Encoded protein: CASSVSYETQYF.

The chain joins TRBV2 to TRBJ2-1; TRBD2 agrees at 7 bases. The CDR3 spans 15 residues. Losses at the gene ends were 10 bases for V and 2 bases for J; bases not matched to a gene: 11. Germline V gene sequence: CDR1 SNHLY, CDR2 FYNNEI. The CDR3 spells CAIGPRRGAYNEQFF. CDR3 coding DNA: TGTGCCATCGGTCCGCGACGGGGGGCCTACAATGAGCAGTTCTTC.

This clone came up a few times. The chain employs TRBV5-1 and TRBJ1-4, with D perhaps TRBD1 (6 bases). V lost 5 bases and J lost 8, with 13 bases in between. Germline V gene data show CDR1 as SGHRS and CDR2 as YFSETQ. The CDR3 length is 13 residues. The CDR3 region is CASSRGAGEKLFF. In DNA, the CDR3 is TGCGCCAGCAGTCGGGGGGCCGGGGAAAAACTGTTTTTT.

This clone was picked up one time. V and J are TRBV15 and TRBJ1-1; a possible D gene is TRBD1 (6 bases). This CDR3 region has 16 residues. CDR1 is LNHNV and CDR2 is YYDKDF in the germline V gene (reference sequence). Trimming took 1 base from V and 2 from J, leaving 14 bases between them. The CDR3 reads CATSRVGTIFNTEAFF. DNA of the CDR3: TGTGCCACCAGCAGAGTGGGGACAATTTTTAACACTGAAGCTTTCTTT. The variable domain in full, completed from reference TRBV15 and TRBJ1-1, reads DAMVIQNPRYQVTQFGKPVTLSCSQTLNHNVMYWYQQKSSQAPKLLFHYYDKDFNNEADTPDNFQSRRPNTSFCFLDIRSPGLGDTAMYLCATSRVGTIFNTEAFFGQGTRLTVV.

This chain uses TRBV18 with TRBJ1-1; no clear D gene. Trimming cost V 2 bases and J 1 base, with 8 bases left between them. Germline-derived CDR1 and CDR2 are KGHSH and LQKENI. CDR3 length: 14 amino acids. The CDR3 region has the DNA TGTGCCAGCTCACCAATCAGGCCGAACACTGAAGCTTTCTTT. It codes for CASSPIRPNTEAFF.

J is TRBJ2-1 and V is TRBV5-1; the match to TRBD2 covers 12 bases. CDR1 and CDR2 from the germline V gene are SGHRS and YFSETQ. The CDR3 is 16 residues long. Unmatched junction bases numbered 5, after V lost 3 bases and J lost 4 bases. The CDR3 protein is CASSSTSGGPYNEQFF. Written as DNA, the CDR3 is TGCGCCAGCAGCTCGACTAGCGGGGGACCTTACAATGAGCAGTTCTTC.

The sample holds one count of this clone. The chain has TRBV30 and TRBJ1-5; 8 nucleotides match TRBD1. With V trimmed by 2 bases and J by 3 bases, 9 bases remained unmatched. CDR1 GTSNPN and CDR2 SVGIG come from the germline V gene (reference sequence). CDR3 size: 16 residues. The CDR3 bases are TGTGCCTGGAGTACGAGGACAGGGAAGTTCAATCAGCCCCAGCATTTT. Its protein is CAWSTRTGKFNQPQHF.

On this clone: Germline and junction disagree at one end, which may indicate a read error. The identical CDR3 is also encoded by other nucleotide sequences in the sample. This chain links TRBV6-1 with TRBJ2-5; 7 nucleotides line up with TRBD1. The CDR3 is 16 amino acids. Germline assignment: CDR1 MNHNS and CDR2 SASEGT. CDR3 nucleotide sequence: TGTGCTAGCAGTGAATTCGAGGGGGCAACTCATGAGACCCAGTACTTC. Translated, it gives CASSEFEGATHETQYF.

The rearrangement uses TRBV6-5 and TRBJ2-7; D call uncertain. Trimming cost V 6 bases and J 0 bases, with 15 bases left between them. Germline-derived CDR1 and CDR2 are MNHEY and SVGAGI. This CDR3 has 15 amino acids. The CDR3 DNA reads TGTGCCAGCAGAAAAACAGAAGGTCACTCCTACGAGCAGTACGTC. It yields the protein CASRKTEGHSYEQYV.